This T cell receptor beta chain was identified during a study of cytomegalovirus exposure and HLA in healthy donors. PCR primers comprised 60 Vbeta and 13 Jbeta primers. The table came from immunoSEQ multiplex PCR; TCRdb's copy has only in-frame clones and leaves some out. The data show 45,000 or so clones, and the top ten clones hold roughly 17%. Regarding this clone: The junction departs from the called germline gene at one end, perhaps through a read error.

CDR3 length equals 14 residues. CDR1 is MGHRA and CDR2 is YSYEKL in the germline V gene. This clonotype was sampled from a male donor in good health and CMV-seronegative. The J gene is TRBJ1-2, the V gene TRBV4-1, with a tentative D call TRBD1 (5 bases). Sequencing was carried out using PBMCs. CDR3 sequence reads: CAGSQDDRNYGYTF. The CDR3 region has the DNA TGCGCCGGCAGCCAAGATGACAGAAACTATGGCTACACCTTC.